Below, 10 T cell receptor beta chains from the same sample are listed, as sequenced in a study of shared clonotypes between healthy human individuals. Assay: immunoSEQ multiplex PCR; the TCRdb copy retains only in-frame clones and omits some. Of 640,000 or so clones listed, approximately 75% were seen once; the top ten hold around 2%. Sample: memory CD4+ T cells sorted from blood. As to subset: CD45RA-negative fraction. The receptors come from a woman aged 25 to 45 in good health.

The table lists this clone with a few counts. The chain is built from TRBV5-4 and TRBJ2-7, with D tentatively TRBD1 (5 bases). V was clipped by 3 bases and J by 7 bases, with 14 bases between them. Germline V CDR1 and CDR2: SGHNT, YYREEE (reference sequence). The CDR3 has 13 residues. The DNA for the CDR3 is TGTGCCAGCAGCTCGTTCGACAGAGGAGAGCAGTACTTC. It specifies CASSSFDRGEQYF.

This clone was picked up a small number of times. The chain combines TRBV10-3 with TRBJ2-7; 11 bases match TRBD2. The CDR3 totals 15 residues. CDR1 ENHRY and CDR2 SYGVKD come from the germline V gene. Losses at the gene ends were 4 bases for V and 6 bases for J; bases not matched to a gene: 8. The CDR3 here is CAISVAGGSFREQYF. CDR3 in DNA: TGTGCCATCAGTGTAGCGGGAGGGAGTTTTCGCGAGCAGTACTTC.

V is TRBV9 and J is TRBJ2-2, with 7 bases identical to TRBD2. CDR3 length: 14 residues. Per the germline V gene, CDR1 is SGDLS and CDR2 is YYNGEE. The V gene end was trimmed by 3 bases and the J gene end by 7 bases; junction bases not matched to a gene: 6. CDR3 in DNA: TGTGCCAGCAGCGCCCGTACTAGCGTCGGGGAGCTGTTTTTT. This sequence encodes CASSARTSVGELFF.

Turning to this clone: This CDR3 is also generated by other DNA sequences in the sample. This rearrangement joins TRBV29-1 to TRBJ1-5; D not certain. V shed 4 bases and J shed 0 bases, with 7 bases lying between them. The length of the CDR3 is 13 residues. In germline, CDR1 is SQVTM, CDR2 ANQGSEA. CDR3 region: CSVARDSNQPQHF. CDR3 bases: TGCAGCGTTGCACGGGATAGCAATCAGCCCCAGCATTTT. Based on the CDR3 plus reference TRBV29-1 and TRBJ1-5, the full variable domain is SAVISQKPSRDICQRGTSLTIQCQVDSQVTMMFWYRQQPGQSLTLIATANQGSEATYESGFVIDKFPISRPNLTFSTLTVSNMSPEDSSIYLCSVARDSNQPQHFGDGTRLSIL.

This clone was recorded many times. The chain links TRBV25-1 to TRBJ2-7, with 7 bases aligning to TRBD2. Germline V gene data show CDR1 as MGHDK and CDR2 as SYGVNS. Losses at the gene ends were 4 bases for V and 6 bases for J; bases not matched to a gene: 12. The CDR3 consists of 15 residues. CDR3 protein: CASSATGLQPPEQYF. The CDR3 DNA is TGTGCCAGCAGTGCTACGGGACTACAGCCCCCCGAGCAGTACTTC.

The chain joins TRBV4-1 to TRBJ2-1; 7 bases line up with TRBD2. V lost 1 base, J lost 9 bases, and 9 bases stayed unmatched. Germline V gives CDR1 MGHRA, CDR2 YSYEKL. The CDR3 sequence is 15 residues long. The DNA of the CDR3 is TGCGCCAGCAGCCAAGGACGGGGGGAGGGCTCTGAGCAGTTCTTC. This codes for CASSQGRGEGSEQFF.

A remark on this clone: The sample has other DNA sequences that encode this CDR3 too. V is TRBV25-1 and J is TRBJ2-7; D is perhaps TRBD1 or TRBD2 (6 bases each). The CDR3 has 14 amino acids. V was cut by 2 bases and J by 2 bases, with 10 bases left in between. Per germline, CDR1 MGHDK and CDR2 SYGVNS. CDR3 DNA sequence: TGTGCCAGCAGTGAAGGGGGGCGGGCCTACGAGCAGTACTTC. Amino acids: CASSEGGRAYEQYF.

This rearrangement joins TRBV9 to TRBJ2-3, with 7 nucleotides matching TRBD2. V was pared by 0 bases and J by 2 bases, with 6 bases of the junction left unmatched. CDR1 and CDR2 (germline): SGDLS, YYNGEE. CDR3 length: 16 residues. The CDR3: CASSVGLAAYTDTQYF. The CDR3 DNA is TGTGCCAGCAGCGTAGGCCTAGCGGCCTACACAGATACGCAGTATTTT.

The chain recombines TRBV15 with TRBJ2-7; D unresolved. Germline V gives CDR1 LNHNV, CDR2 YYDKDF (reference sequence). V dropped 0 bases and J dropped 3 bases, with 9 bases sitting between them. The CDR3 has 14 residues. The CDR3 coding sequence is TGTGCCACCAGCAGAGATGTTGTTCTCTACGAGCAGTACTTC. It is translated as CATSRDVVLYEQYF. Together with reference TRBV15 and TRBJ2-7, the CDR3 gives the full variable domain: DAMVIQNPRYQVTQFGKPVTLSCSQTLNHNVMYWYQQKSSQAPKLLFHYYDKDFNNEADTPDNFQSRRPNTSFCFLDIRSPGLGDTAMYLCATSRDVVLYEQYFGPGTRLTVT.

The CDR3 coding sequence is TGTGCCAGCAAACTGTCAGCTAGTGGCAATGAGCAGTTCTTC. Translating gives CASKLSASGNEQFF. The chain has TRBV7-9 and TRBJ2-1; D is uncertain. Germline V gene lookup returns CDR1 SEHNR and CDR2 FQNEAQ (reference sequence). The CDR3 loop spans 14 amino acids. Trimming pared 7 bases from V and 6 bases from J, leaving 16 bases between.